This is a list of T cell receptor beta chains from one sample in a study of T cell changes during pregnancy in multiple sclerosis. Generated by immunoSEQ multiplex PCR, the TCRdb table keeps only in-frame clones and is missing some. The profile shows under 50,000 clones, 85% to 95% of them singletons. This specimen consisted of CD8+ T cells from peripheral blood mononuclear cells, obtained in the third trimester of pregnancy. The receptor source for this set is a female donor with multiple sclerosis, enrolled in a pregnancy study. CDR3s include the opening cysteine and the closing phenylalanine or tryptophan. D genes are given only for firm matches. For some rows the clone size is stated as once, few or many, or as a class when expanded; others skip it.

TRBJ1-5 | NA | TRBV19 | TRBD1 | TGTGCCGGGGGACAGGGCAATCAGCCCCAGCATTTT | CAGGQGNQPQHF
TRBJ2-7 | NA | TRBV4-1 | TRBD1 | TGCGCCAGCAGCCAAGAGACAGGGTTTTCCGAGCAGTACTTC | CASSQETGFSEQYF
TRBJ2-7 | NA | TRBV7-8 | TRBD2 | TGTGCCAGCAGCTTAGCGGCGCGGGGGGGATCCTACGAGCAGTACTTC | CASSLAARGGSYEQYF
TRBJ1-6 | NA | TRBV6-1 | TRBD1 | TGTGCCAGCAGTGAAGAGGCAGGGGGACTTTCACCCCTCCACTTT | CASSEEAGGLSPLHF
TRBJ1-1 | NA | TRBV29-1 | NA | TGCAGCGTTGAATTGGACAGCACTGAAGCTTTCTTT | CSVELDSTEAFF
TRBJ2-5 | once | TRBV15 | TRBD1 | TGTGCCACCAGAGAAGACAGGGGGCCCCAAGAGACCCAGTACTTC | CATREDRGPQETQYF
TRBJ1-5 | NA | TRBV13 | NA | TGTGCCAGCAGCTTAGGCCAGAATCAGCCCCAGCATTTT | CASSLGQNQPQHF
TRBJ2-7 | NA | TRBV2 | TRBD2 | TGTGCCAGCAGTGAGGGGGGACTAGCGGGGCCAATCTTC | CASSEGGLAGPIF
TRBJ1-2 | NA | TRBV5-4 | TRBD1 | TGTGCCAGCAGCTGGAGTATTACAGGGGCTTCTCAGGGCTACACCTTC | CASSWSITGASQGYTF
TRBJ2-5 | once | TRBV14 | NA | TGTGCCAGCAGCCTAAACCCCGGGATCCAAGAGACCCAGTACTTC | CASSLNPGIQETQYF
TRBJ2-7 | NA | TRBV7-9 | NA | TGTGCCAGCACCACCGCCGGGTCCTACGAGCAGTACTTC | CASTTAGSYEQYF
TRBJ2-5 | NA | TRBV2 | TRBD2 | TGTGCCAGCCCTGGAACGGGGGGGGCCGCGGCTGGAGAGACCCAGTACTTC | CASPGTGGAAAGETQYF
TRBJ1-2 | NA | TRBV15 | TRBD1 | TGTGCCACCAGCAGATTGGGACAGGGGGTTACTGGCTACACCTTC | CATSRLGQGVTGYTF
TRBJ2-5 | NA | TRBV29-1 | TRBD1 | TGCAGCGTTGGCTTCGGACAGGGTTGGGGGGAGACCCAGTACTTC | CSVGFGQGWGETQYF
TRBJ2-2 | NA | TRBV29-1 | TRBD1 | TGCAGCGTCCCGGGACAGTGGGTCATGCCATGGACCGGGGAGCTGTTTTTT | CSVPGQWVMPWTGELFF
TRBJ2-1 | NA | TRBV13 | TRBD2 | TGTGCCAGCAGGTGGGCGGGGGAGAGAAATGAGCAGTTCTTC | CASRWAGERNEQFF
TRBJ2-6 | NA | TRBV7-3 | TRBD1 | TGTGCCAGCAGCTTAATGGGACAGGGGTCCTCTGGGGCCAACGTCCTGACTTTC | CASSLMGQGSSGANVLTF
TRBJ2-7 | NA | TRBV5-1 | NA | TGCGCCAGCAGCTTGGGACAGTCCTACGAGCAGTACTTC | CASSLGQSYEQYF
TRBJ2-5 | NA | TRBV27 | NA | TGTGCCAGCAGTTTATGGAGCCAAGAGACCCAGTACTTC | CASSLWSQETQYF
TRBJ2-7 | NA | TRBV6-1 | TRBD1 | TGTGCCAGCAGTGAGTGGACAGGGGGGTACGAGCAGTACTTC | CASSEWTGGYEQYF
TRBJ2-7 | NA | TRBV19 | NA | TGTGCCAGTAGCCCGACTGTAAACTACGAGCAGTACTTC | CASSPTVNYEQYF
TRBJ1-1 | NA | TRBV29-1 | NA | TGCAGCACCCAAAGAGTCACTGAAGCTTTCTTT | CSTQRVTEAFF
TRBJ1-1 | NA | TRBV6-5 | TRBD1 | TGTGCCAGCAGCCCAGGGGGAGGCACTGAAGCTTTCTTT | CASSPGGGTEAFF
TRBJ2-2 | NA | TRBV5-1 | TRBD2 | TGCGCCAGCAGCTGGCGTGCGGGGGGTGAATACGGGGAGCTGTTTTTT | CASSWRAGGEYGELFF
TRBJ2-1 | NA | TRBV30 | NA | TGTGCCTGGAGCCCAGGGTCCGGTTACAATGAGCAGTTCTTC | CAWSPGSGYNEQFF
TRBJ2-3 | NA | TRBV11-2 | NA | TGTGCCAGCGGTACTACTCCGGGGGATACGCAGTATTTT | CASGTTPGDTQYF
TRBJ2-3 | many | TRBV6-4 | NA | TGTGCCAGCAGTGAATCGGCAGGGGGCACAGATACGCAGTATTTT | CASSESAGGTDTQYF
TRBJ2-5 | NA | TRBV5-6 | NA | TGTGCCAGCAGCTCGCTTTTTTTCTCGGGGACATTGAAAGAGACCCAGTACTTC | CASSSLFFSGTLKETQYF
TRBJ1-3 | NA | TRBV9 | TRBD1 | TGTGCCAGCAGCGCACCGACAGGGCTCTCTGGAAACACCATATATTTT | CASSAPTGLSGNTIYF
TRBJ2-7 | NA | TRBV6-6 | TRBD2 | TGTGCCAGCCTCCGGGGGGGCAAGGACGAGCAGTACTTC | CASLRGGKDEQYF
TRBJ1-1 | NA | TRBV27 | TRBD1 | TGTGCCAGCAGTTCAGGGGGTTTACCGAACACTGAAGCTTTCTTT | CASSSGGLPNTEAFF
TRBJ2-1 | NA | TRBV19 | TRBD2 | TGTGCCAGTAGTCCCTCGGGACTAGCGGAGCAGTTCTTC | CASSPSGLAEQFF
TRBJ2-1 | NA | TRBV10-2 | TRBD1 | TGCGCCAGCACCCCGGGACAGAGGGCTAATGAGCAGTTCTTC | CASTPGQRANEQFF